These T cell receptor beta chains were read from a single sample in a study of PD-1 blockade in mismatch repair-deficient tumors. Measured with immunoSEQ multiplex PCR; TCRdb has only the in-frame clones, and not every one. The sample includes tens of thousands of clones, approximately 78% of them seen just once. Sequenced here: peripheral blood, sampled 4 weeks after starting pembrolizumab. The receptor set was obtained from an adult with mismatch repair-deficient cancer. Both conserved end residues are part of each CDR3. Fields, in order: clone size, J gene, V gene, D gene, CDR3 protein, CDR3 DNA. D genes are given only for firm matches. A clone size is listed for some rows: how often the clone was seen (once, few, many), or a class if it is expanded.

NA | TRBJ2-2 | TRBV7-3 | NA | CASSLFQNQGIGELFF | TGTGCCAGCAGTTTATTCCAAAACCAGGGAATCGGGGAGCTGTTTTTT
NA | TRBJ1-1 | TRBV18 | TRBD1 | CASSPRQGAIVYNTEAFF | TGTGCCAGCTCACCTAGACAGGGGGCGATTGTGTATAACACTGAAGCTTTCTTT
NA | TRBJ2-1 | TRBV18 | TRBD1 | CASSPGTGGVTVNEQFF | TGTGCCAGCTCACCGGGCACAGGGGGCGTAACGGTCAATGAGCAGTTCTTC
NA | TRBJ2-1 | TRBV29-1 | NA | CSVVRTGTYNEQFF | TGCAGCGTTGTTCGTACAGGAACCTACAATGAGCAGTTCTTC
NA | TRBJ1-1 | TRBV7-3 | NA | CASSTKGNTEAFF | TGTGCCAGCAGCACCAAGGGGAACACTGAAGCTTTCTTT
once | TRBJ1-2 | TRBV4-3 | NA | CASSQLGERSNYGYTF | TGCGCCAGCAGCCAACTGGGAGAGCGGAGCAACTATGGCTACACCTTC
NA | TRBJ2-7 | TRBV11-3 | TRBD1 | CASSLGGQGYEQYF | TGTGCCAGCAGCTTAGGAGGACAGGGCTACGAGCAGTACTTC
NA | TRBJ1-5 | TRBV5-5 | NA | CASSSNFNQPQHF | TGTGCCAGCAGCTCCAACTTCAATCAGCCCCAGCATTTT
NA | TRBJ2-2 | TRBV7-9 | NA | CASSSPLGELFF | TGTGCCAGCAGCTCCCCCTTGGGGGAGCTGTTTTTT
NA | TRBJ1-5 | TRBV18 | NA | CASSPRRITGKGEGQPQHF | TGTGCCAGCTCACCACGTCGAATTACCGGGAAGGGAGAAGGCCAGCCCCAGCATTTT
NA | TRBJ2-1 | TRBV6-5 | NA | CASSARGEQFF | TGTGCCAGCAGTGCCCGGGGTGAGCAGTTCTTC
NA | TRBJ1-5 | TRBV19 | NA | CASSLTHEPQHF | TGTGCCAGTAGTTTGACACACGAGCCCCAGCATTTT
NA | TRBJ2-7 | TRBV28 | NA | CASSSASYEQYF | TGTGCCAGCAGTTCAGCCTCCTACGAGCAGTACTTC
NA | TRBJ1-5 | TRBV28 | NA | CASSPLVEPSPHF | TGTGCCAGCAGTCCCCTTGTGGAGCCGTCTCCGCATTTT
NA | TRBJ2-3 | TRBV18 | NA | CASSPRVGSENTDTQYF | TGTGCCAGCTCACCACGGGTGGGTAGCGAGAACACAGATACGCAGTATTTT
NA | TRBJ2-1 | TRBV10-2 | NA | CASSGGVGAVYNEQFF | TGCGCCAGCAGTGGGGGCGTGGGAGCGGTGTACAATGAGCAGTTCTTC
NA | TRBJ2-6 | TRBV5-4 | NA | CASSLAVRSGANVLTF | TGTGCCAGCAGCTTGGCAGTCCGCTCTGGGGCCAACGTCCTGACTTTC
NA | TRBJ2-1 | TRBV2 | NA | CASSPGNAEQFF | TGTGCCAGCAGCCCGGGGAACGCTGAGCAGTTCTTC
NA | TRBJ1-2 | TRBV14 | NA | CASSQSRGRGYGYTF | TGTGCCAGCAGCCAGAGCAGGGGCAGAGGCTATGGCTACACCTTC
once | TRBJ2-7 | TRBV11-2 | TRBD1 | CASSFFRDRGFYEQYF | TGTGCCAGCAGCTTTTTCCGGGACAGGGGGTTCTACGAGCAGTACTTC
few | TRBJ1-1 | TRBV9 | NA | CASSLTAGGTEAFF | TGTGCCAGCAGCTTGACGGCGGGGGGGACTGAAGCTTTCTTT
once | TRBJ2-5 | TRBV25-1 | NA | CASSLPTGGEETQYF | TGTGCCAGCAGTCTTCCCACCGGGGGCGAAGAGACCCAGTACTTC
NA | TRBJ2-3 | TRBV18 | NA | CASSPPVTGTDTQYF | TGTGCCAGCTCACCACCGGTAACAGGCACAGATACGCAGTATTTT
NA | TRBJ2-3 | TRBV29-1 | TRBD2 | CSVATSGVLADTQYF | TGCAGCGTTGCCACTAGCGGGGTGCTAGCAGATACGCAGTATTTT
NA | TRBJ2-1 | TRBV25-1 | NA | CASSGTGPGFHEQFF | TGTGCCAGCAGTGGGACCGGGCCGGGTTTTCATGAGCAGTTCTTC